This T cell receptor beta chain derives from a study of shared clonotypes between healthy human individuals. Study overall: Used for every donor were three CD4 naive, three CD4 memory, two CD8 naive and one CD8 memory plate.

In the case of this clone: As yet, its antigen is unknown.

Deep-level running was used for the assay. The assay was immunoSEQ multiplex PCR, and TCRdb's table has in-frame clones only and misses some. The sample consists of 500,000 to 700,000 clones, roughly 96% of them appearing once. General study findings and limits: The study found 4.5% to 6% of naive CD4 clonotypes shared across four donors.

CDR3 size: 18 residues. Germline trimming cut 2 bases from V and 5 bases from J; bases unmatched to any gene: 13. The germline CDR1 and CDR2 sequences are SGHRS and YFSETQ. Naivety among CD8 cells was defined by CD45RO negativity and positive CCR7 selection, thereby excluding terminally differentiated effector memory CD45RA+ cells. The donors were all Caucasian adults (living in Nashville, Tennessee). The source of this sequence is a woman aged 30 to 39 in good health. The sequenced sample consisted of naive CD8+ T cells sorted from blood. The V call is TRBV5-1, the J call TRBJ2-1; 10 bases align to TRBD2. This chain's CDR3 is CASSLDVSGRLGDNEQFF. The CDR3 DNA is TGCGCCAGCAGCTTAGATGTTAGCGGGAGGCTTGGGGACAATGAGCAGTTCTTC. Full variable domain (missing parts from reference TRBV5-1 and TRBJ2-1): KAGVTQTPRYLIKTRGQQVTLSCSPISGHRSVSWYQQTPGQGLQFLFEYFSETQRNKGNFPGRFSGRQFSNSRSEMNVSTLELGDSALYLCASSLDVSGRLGDNEQFFGPGTRLTVL.